The clone carrying this T cell receptor (beta chain) has a single count. The CDR3 extends over 16 amino acids. V was shortened by 6 bases and J by 2 bases, with 18 bases between the two germline ends. CDR1 SGHTA and CDR2 FQGNSA come from the germline V gene. Participants were placed into cohorts based on the clinical history they reported. Two negative PCRs, clearance, or symptom resolution were required of recovered Cohort 3 donors. These data belong to a study of blood T cell repertoires in COVID-19. Study-level information: Samples came from the United States, Italy and Spain, spanning acute and convalescent COVID-19. Sample material is recorded as cDNA or gDNA derived from T cells, B-cell-depleted T cells, or PBMCs.

This table comes from immunoSEQ multiplex PCR, and its TCRdb copy is limited to in-frame clones, with some not included. The sample carries around 390,000 clones, 87% recorded once. The rearrangement links TRBV7-2 to TRBJ2-3; a weak D match, TRBD1 (6 bases). This TCR came from a woman between 50 and 59 years old who had recovered from COVID-19. The specimen was PBMCs or T cells enriched from blood (not recorded which). The CDR3 reads CASSLTGTPVTDTQYF. Here the CDR3 DNA reads TGTGCCAGCAGTCTAACCGGGACACCAGTCACAGATACGCAGTATTTT.